Listed below are T cell receptor beta chains from one sample, sequenced in a study of shared clonotypes between healthy human individuals. Sequenced by immunoSEQ multiplex PCR; TCRdb stores in-frame clones only, minus some. This sample has 2 million to 2.5 million clones; approximately 95% occur once, and the top ten carry under 0.45%. The material sequenced was naive CD4+ T cells from PBMCs. These TCRs come from a man between 18 and 29 years old in good health. Some clones in this sample may be carry-over from other donors' samples. CDR3s include the opening cysteine and the closing phenylalanine or tryptophan. The D gene is left open where the match is weak. Only some rows state a clone size, as once, few, many or a class for expanded clones.

TRBJ1-4 | - | TRBD1 | TRBV19 | CASTETGANTVEKLFF | TGTGCCAGTACGGAGACAGGGGCCAATACGGTTGAAAAACTGTTTTTT
TRBJ2-7 | - | - | TRBV28 | CASNLGGSGAGEQYF | TGTGCCAGTAACCTTGGGGGGTCGGGAGCGGGCGAGCAGTACTTC
TRBJ1-4 | - | - | TRBV19 | CASRPPATLGKLFF | TGTGCCAGTAGACCTCCGGCTACGCTCGGAAAACTGTTTTTT
TRBJ1-5 | - | - | TRBV2 | CASRRPGTSNVNQPQHF | TGTGCCAGCAGAAGACCCGGGACCTCCAATGTCAATCAGCCCCAGCATTTT
TRBJ2-2 | - | - | TRBV7-3 | CASSPGHTNTGELFF | TGTGCCAGCAGCCCGGGACACACGAACACCGGGGAGCTGTTTTTT
TRBJ2-1 | - | TRBD1 | TRBV18 | CASSRTRGDRVSYNEQFF | TGTGCCAGCTCACGTACTAGAGGGGACAGGGTATCCTACAATGAGCAGTTCTTC
TRBJ1-1 | - | TRBD1 | TRBV5-1 | CASSLEPTGGEAFF | TGCGCCAGCAGCTTGGAACCCACAGGGGGGGAAGCTTTCTTT
TRBJ2-2 | - | - | TRBV7-3 | CASSQIAGELFF | TGTGCCAGCAGCCAAATAGCCGGGGAGCTGTTTTTT
TRBJ2-2 | once | - | TRBV9 | CASSGVLGFTGELFF | TGTGCCAGCAGCGGTGTCCTTGGATTCACCGGGGAGCTGTTTTTT
TRBJ2-6 | once | - | TRBV27 | CASSLRVGGHLTGANVLTF | TGTGCCAGCAGTCTCCGGGTAGGGGGGCATCTAACTGGGGCCAACGTCCTGACTTTC
TRBJ2-7 | - | - | TRBV28 | CASSSGSPSGEQYF | TGTGCCAGCAGTTCGGGGAGTCCATCGGGGGAGCAGTACTTC
TRBJ2-2 | - | TRBD2 | TRBV7-2 | CASSVRGSGSPGTGELFF | TGTGCCAGCAGCGTAAGGGGGAGCGGGAGTCCGGGAACCGGGGAGCTGTTTTTT
TRBJ1-1 | - | - | TRBV5-1 | CASSYDGENTEAFF | TGCGCCAGCAGCTATGACGGAGAGAACACTGAAGCTTTCTTT
TRBJ1-6 | - | - | TRBV7-2 | CASSLVAAMDNSPLHF | TGTGCCAGCAGCTTAGTTGCGGCAATGGATAATTCACCCCTCCACTTT
TRBJ2-3 | - | - | TRBV6-5 | CASSYSTDTDTQYF | TGTGCCAGCAGTTACTCGACAGACACAGATACGCAGTATTTT
TRBJ1-1 | once | - | TRBV5-1 | CASSFTFVNTEAFF | TGCGCCAGCAGCTTCACATTTGTAAACACTGAAGCTTTCTTT
TRBJ2-7 | - | - | TRBV29-1 | CSVGRGSEAYEQYF | TGCAGCGTTGGTCGTGGCTCCGAAGCCTACGAGCAGTACTTC
TRBJ1-2 | - | - | TRBV28 | CASSLGGQRANYGYTF | TGTGCCAGCAGTTTGGGTGGACAGAGAGCCAACTATGGCTACACCTTC
TRBJ1-1 | few | - | TRBV5-6 | CASSLFGSEDTEAFF | TGTGCCAGCAGCTTGTTCGGGAGCGAGGACACTGAAGCTTTCTTT
TRBJ1-2 | - | - | TRBV7-2 | CASSPGGSRGYTF | TGTGCCAGCAGTCCCGGGGGCTCGCGTGGCTACACCTTC
TRBJ2-1 | - | - | TRBV10-2 | CASSERGVAEQFF | TGCGCCAGCAGTGAGCGTGGGGTTGCTGAGCAGTTCTTC
TRBJ1-5 | once | - | TRBV28 | CACLGGGNQPQHF | TGTGCCTGCCTGGGGGGAGGCAATCAGCCCCAGCATTTT
TRBJ1-2 | - | - | TRBV27 | CASSLKAEGYGYTF | TGTGCCAGCAGTTTAAAGGCGGAGGGGTACGGCTACACCTTC
TRBJ2-7 | - | TRBD1 | TRBV29-1 | CSAGTGGFEQYF | TGCAGCGCTGGGACAGGGGGATTTGAGCAGTACTTC
TRBJ2-5 | - | TRBD2 | TRBV7-7 | CASTLGAGGPGETQYF | TGTGCCAGCACCTTGGGAGCGGGAGGGCCGGGAGAGACCCAGTACTTC
TRBJ2-7 | - | TRBD2 | TRBV6-6 | CASSRIAGVYEQYF | TGTGCCAGCAGCCGTATAGCGGGAGTATACGAGCAGTACTTC
TRBJ2-5 | - | TRBD1 | TRBV18 | CASSPGETGGKETQYF | TGTGCCAGCTCACCAGGAGAGACAGGGGGCAAAGAGACCCAGTACTTC
TRBJ2-3 | - | - | TRBV29-1 | CSGLTSSDTQYF | TGCAGCGGGCTTACTAGCTCTGATACGCAGTATTTT
TRBJ2-1 | once | - | TRBV14 | CASSKRLVLDGQFF | TGTGCCAGCAGCAAACGACTAGTCTTGGATGGTCAGTTCTTC
TRBJ2-4 | - | - | TRBV6-5 | CASGLTTRNIQYF | TGTGCCAGCGGACTAACTACAAGGAACATTCAGTACTTC
TRBJ2-1 | - | - | TRBV18 | CASSPGLGGYNEQFF | TGTGCCAGCTCACCTGGACTAGGGGGGTACAATGAGCAGTTCTTC
TRBJ2-3 | - | TRBD1 | TRBV11-2 | CASSSYRDRDMDTQYF | TGTGCCAGCAGCTCCTACAGGGACAGGGACATGGATACGCAGTATTTT
TRBJ1-1 | - | - | TRBV5-4 | CASSLGGLNTEAFF | TGTGCCAGCAGCTTAGGGGGGCTGAACACTGAAGCTTTCTTT
TRBJ1-5 | - | TRBD1 | TRBV7-6 | CASSSSPRGPKSQPQHF | TGTGCCAGCAGCTCCTCCCCTAGGGGGCCCAAGAGTCAGCCCCAGCATTTT
TRBJ2-4 | - | TRBD1 | TRBV5-1 | CASSLTTGTGQNIQYF | TGCGCCAGCAGCCTCACGACCGGGACAGGGCAGAACATTCAGTACTTC
TRBJ2-3 | - | - | TRBV7-3 | CASSRGGAKADTQYF | TGTGCCAGCAGCAGGGGGGGTGCCAAAGCAGATACGCAGTATTTT
TRBJ1-5 | - | - | TRBV19 | CASSIGFGGQPQHF | TGTGCCAGTAGTATAGGTTTTGGGGGCCAGCCCCAGCATTTT
TRBJ1-4 | once | - | TRBV11-2 | CASSLDAKNRVEEKLFF | TGTGCCAGCAGCTTAGATGCGAAGAACAGGGTAGAAGAAAAACTGTTTTTT
TRBJ2-7 | - | - | TRBV14 | CASSQGGPRGYEQYF | TGTGCCAGCAGCCAAGGAGGACCCCGGGGCTACGAGCAGTACTTC
TRBJ1-1 | - | - | TRBV28 | CASSLALISGRAEAFF | TGTGCCAGCAGTTTAGCTTTGATATCGGGGCGAGCCGAAGCTTTCTTT
TRBJ2-2 | - | TRBD1 | TRBV18 | CASSPYRGRSGELFF | TGTGCCAGCTCACCATACAGGGGGCGTAGCGGGGAGCTGTTTTTT
TRBJ2-1 | - | TRBD2 | TRBV5-1 | CASSGGTSLYNEQFF | TGCGCCAGCAGCGGCGGGACTAGTCTTTACAATGAGCAGTTCTTC